The 9 T cell receptor beta chains below were found in one sample sequenced in a study of beta chain features in type 1 diabetes. The whole isolated RNA underwent reverse transcription, so sequencing captured expressed TCRB transcripts. Sequenced by immunoSEQ multiplex PCR; TCRdb stores in-frame clones only, minus some. This sample has 250,000 to 350,000 clones; about 14% occur once, and the top ten carry around 7%. Sequencing was performed on central memory CD4+ T cells from blood. The source is a man aged 25 to 40 in good health.

In this sample, this clone turned up a few times. The chain employs TRBV28 and TRBJ1-4; TRBD1 matches 8 bases. The CDR3 is made up of 14 amino acids. Germline CDR1 reads MDHEN; CDR2 reads SYDVKM. The V gene end was trimmed by 6 bases and the J gene end by 5 bases; junction bases not matched to a gene: 5. The CDR3 coding sequence is TGTGCCAGCAGGCAGGGGGCGGGAAATGAAAAACTGTTTTTT. The encoded protein is CASRQGAGNEKLFF. Based on the CDR3 plus reference TRBV28 and TRBJ1-4, the full variable domain is DVKVTQSSRYLVKRTGEKVFLECVQDMDHENMFWYRQDPGLGLRLIYFSYDVKMKEKGDIPEGYSVSREKKERFSLILESASTNQTSMYLCASRQGAGNEKLFFGSGTQLSVL.

This clone was observed at least ten times. In nucleotides, the CDR3 is TGTGCCAGGCAACAGGATGGGGCCGGGGAGCTGTTTTTT. This sequence encodes CARQQDGAGELFF. This sequence joins TRBV2 and TRBJ2-2; tentative D call: TRBD1 (5 bases). Trimming took 9 bases from V and 6 from J, leaving 14 bases between them. Germline V gene sequence: CDR1 SNHLY, CDR2 FYNNEI. The CDR3 is 13 amino acids.

This sequence joins TRBV19 and TRBJ1-1, with a tentative D call TRBD1 (5 bases). This CDR3 has 13 residues. CDR1 and CDR2 from the germline V gene are LNHDA and SQIVND (reference sequence). Trimming took 3 bases from V and 13 from J, leaving 18 bases between them. CDR3 residues: CASSISSRDAGFF. The CDR3 DNA follows: TGTGCCAGTAGTATTAGTTCACGGGACGCTGGTTTCTTT.

This clone was picked up a small number of times. V and J are TRBV7-9 and TRBJ2-2; no clear D. Germline V gene sequence: CDR1 SEHNR, CDR2 FQNEAQ (reference sequence). Between the trimmed V and J ends, which lost 2 bases and 4 bases, there was a span of 5 bases. This CDR3 contains 13 residues. CDR3 loop: CASSLPSTGELFF. Written as DNA, the CDR3 is TGTGCCAGCAGCTTACCCAGCACCGGGGAGCTGTTTTTT.

This clone was observed a handful of times. The chain employs TRBV19 and TRBJ2-1; TRBD2 is a possible D gene (6 bases). Looked up from germline, CDR1 is LNHDA and CDR2 is SQIVND (reference sequence). V dropped 3 bases and J dropped 9 bases, with 21 bases sitting between them. CDR3 length: 16 residues. The CDR3 spells CASSMLRGGGNGEQFF. The CDR3 DNA reads as TGTGCCAGTAGTATGTTGCGGGGTGGAGGGAATGGTGAGCAGTTCTTC. The complete variable domain, with remaining parts taken from reference TRBV19 and TRBJ2-1, reads DGGITQSPKYLFRKEGQNVTLSCEQNLNHDAMYWYRQDPGQGLRLIYYSQIVNDFQKGDIAEGYSVSREKKESFPLTVTSAQKNPTAFYLCASSMLRGGGNGEQFFGPGTRLTVL.

This clone was counted only a few times. The J gene is TRBJ1-2, the V gene TRBV7-9; D might be TRBD1 (5 bases). The V gene's germline CDR1 is SEHNR and CDR2 FQNEAQ (reference sequence). V lost 3 bases, J lost 8 bases, and 10 bases lay in between. This CDR3 spans 12 amino acids. The CDR3 spells CASSFPEGGYTF. The CDR3 DNA sequence: TGTGCCAGCAGCTTTCCCGAGGGGGGCTACACCTTC.

CDR3 amino acids: CASSPRTQNTEAFF. Written as DNA, the CDR3 is TGTGCCAGCTCACCAAGGACACAGAACACTGAAGCTTTCTTT. The V and J genes are TRBV18 and TRBJ1-1; D may be TRBD1 (5 bases). The germline V and J ends were trimmed by 2 bases and 1 base, with 8 bases remaining between them. The length of the CDR3 is 14 residues. Germline V lookup: CDR1 KGHSH, CDR2 LQKENI.

V usage is TRBV5-1 and J usage is TRBJ2-3; D might be TRBD2 (6 bases). Germline CDR1 reads SGHRS; CDR2 reads YFSETQ. The CDR3 has 16 amino acids. The ends were cut back, 4 bases at V and 5 bases at J, with 20 bases in the middle. In DNA form, the CDR3 reads TGCGCCAGCAGCGAGTCCCCTAGCGTGGGGGGAGATACGCAGTATTTT. This translates into CASSESPSVGGDTQYF.

The chain carries TRBV30 and TRBJ2-2; D remains ambiguous. Germline V gives CDR1 GTSNPN, CDR2 SVGIG (reference sequence). Trimming removed 0 bases at V and 0 bases at J, with 5 bases between. This CDR3 contains 14 residues. The CDR3 sequence: CAWSVLSNTGELFF. The CDR3 nucleotides are TGTGCCTGGAGTGTACTCTCGAACACCGGGGAGCTGTTTTTT.